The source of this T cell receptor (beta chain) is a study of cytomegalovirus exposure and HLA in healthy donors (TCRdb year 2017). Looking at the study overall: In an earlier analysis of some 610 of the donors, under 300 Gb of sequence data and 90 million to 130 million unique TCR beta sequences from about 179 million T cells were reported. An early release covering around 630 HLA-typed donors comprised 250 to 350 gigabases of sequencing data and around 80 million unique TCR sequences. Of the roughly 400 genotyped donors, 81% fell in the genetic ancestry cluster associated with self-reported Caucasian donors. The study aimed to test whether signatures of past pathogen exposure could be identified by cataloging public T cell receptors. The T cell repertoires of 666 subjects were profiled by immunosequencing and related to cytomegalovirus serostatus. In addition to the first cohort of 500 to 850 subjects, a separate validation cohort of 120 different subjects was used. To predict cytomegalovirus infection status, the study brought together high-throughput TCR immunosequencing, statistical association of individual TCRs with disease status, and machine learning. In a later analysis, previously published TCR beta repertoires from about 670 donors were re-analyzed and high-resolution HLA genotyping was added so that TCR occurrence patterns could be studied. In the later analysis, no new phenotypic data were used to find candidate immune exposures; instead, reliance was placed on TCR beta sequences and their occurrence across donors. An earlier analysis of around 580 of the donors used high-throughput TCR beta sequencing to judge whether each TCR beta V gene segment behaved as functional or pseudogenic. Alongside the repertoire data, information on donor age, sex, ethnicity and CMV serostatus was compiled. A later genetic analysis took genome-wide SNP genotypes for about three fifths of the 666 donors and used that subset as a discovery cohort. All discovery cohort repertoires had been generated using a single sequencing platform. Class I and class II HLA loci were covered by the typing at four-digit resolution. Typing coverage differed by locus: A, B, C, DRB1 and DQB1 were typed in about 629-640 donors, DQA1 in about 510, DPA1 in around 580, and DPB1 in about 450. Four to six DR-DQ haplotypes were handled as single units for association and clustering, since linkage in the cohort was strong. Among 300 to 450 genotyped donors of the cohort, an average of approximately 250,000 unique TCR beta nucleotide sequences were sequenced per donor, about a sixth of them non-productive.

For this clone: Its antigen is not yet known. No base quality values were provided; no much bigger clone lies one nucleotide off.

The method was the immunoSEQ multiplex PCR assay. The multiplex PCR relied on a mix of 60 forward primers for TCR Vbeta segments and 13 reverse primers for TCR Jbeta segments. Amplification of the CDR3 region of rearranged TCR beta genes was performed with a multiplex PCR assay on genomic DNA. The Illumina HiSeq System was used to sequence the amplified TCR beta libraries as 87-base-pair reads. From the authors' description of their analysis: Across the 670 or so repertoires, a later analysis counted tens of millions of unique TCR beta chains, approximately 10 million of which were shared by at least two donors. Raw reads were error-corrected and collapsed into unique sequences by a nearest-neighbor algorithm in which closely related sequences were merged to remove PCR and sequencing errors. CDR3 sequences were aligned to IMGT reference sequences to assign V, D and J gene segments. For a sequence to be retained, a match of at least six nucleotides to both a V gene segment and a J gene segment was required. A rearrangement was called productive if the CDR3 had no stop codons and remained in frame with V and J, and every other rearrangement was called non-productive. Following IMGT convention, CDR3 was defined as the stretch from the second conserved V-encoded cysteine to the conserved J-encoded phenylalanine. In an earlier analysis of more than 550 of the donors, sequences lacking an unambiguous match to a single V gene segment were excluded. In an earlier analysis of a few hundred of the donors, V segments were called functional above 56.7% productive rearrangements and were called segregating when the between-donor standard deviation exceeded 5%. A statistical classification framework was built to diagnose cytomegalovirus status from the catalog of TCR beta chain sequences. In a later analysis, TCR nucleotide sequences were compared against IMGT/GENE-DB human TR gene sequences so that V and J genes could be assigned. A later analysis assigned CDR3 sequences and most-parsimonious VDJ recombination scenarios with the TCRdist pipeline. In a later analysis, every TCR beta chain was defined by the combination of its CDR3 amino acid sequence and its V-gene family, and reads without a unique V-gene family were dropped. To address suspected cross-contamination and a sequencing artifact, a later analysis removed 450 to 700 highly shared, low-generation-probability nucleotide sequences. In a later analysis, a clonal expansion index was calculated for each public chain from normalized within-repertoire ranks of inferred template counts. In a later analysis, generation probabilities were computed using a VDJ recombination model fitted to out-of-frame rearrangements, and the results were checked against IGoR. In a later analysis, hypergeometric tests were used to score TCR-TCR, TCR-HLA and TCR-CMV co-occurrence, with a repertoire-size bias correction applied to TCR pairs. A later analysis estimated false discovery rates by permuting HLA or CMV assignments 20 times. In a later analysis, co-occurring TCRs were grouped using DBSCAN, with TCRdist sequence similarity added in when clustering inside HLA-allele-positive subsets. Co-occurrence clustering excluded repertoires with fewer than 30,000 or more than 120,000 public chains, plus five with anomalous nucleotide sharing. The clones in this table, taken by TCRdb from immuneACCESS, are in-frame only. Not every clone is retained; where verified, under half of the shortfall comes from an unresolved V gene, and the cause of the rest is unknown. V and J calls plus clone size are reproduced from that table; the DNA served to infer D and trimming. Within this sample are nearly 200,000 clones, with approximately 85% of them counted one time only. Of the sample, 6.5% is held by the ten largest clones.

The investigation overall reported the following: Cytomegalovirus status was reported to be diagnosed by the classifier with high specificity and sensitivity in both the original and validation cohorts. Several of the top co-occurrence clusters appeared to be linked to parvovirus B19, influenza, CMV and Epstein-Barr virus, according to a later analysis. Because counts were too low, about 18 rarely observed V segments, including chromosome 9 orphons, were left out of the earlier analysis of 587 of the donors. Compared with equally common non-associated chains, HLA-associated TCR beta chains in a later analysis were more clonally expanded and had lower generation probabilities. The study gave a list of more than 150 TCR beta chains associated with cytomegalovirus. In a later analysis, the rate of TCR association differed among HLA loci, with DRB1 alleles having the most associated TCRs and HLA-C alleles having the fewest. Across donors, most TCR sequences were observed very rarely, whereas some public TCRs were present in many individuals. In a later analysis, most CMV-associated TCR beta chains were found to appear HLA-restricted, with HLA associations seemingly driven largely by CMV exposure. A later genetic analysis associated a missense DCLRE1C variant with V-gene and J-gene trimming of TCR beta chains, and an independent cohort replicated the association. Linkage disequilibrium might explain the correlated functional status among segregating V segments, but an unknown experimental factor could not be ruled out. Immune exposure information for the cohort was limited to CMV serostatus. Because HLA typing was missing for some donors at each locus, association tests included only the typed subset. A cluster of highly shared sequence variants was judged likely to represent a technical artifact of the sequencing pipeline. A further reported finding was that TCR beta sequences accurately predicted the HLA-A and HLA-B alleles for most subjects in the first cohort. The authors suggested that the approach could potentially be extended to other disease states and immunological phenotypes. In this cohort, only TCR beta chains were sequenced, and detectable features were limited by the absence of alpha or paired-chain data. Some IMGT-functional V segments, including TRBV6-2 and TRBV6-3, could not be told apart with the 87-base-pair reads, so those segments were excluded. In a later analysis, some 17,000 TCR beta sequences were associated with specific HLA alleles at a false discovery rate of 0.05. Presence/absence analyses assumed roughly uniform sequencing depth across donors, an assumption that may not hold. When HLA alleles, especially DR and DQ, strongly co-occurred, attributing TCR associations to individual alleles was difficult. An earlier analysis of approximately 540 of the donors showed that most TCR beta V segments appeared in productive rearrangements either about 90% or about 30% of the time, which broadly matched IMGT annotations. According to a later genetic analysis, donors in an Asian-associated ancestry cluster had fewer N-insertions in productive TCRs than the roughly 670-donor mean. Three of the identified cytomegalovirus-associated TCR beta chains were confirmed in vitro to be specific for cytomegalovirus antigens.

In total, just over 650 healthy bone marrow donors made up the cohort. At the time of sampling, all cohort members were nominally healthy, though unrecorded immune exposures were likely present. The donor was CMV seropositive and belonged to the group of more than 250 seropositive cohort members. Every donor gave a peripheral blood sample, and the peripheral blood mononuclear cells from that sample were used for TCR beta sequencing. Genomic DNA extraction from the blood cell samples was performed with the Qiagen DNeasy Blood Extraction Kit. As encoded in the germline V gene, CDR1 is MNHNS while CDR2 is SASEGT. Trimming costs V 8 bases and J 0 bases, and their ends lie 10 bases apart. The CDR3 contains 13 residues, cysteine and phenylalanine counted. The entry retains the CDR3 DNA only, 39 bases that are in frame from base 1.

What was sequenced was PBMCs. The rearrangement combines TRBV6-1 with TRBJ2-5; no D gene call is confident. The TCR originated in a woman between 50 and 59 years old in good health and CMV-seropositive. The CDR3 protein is CASVIQYQETQYF. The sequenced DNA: TGTGCCAGCGTTATACAGTACCAAGAGACCCAGTACTTC.